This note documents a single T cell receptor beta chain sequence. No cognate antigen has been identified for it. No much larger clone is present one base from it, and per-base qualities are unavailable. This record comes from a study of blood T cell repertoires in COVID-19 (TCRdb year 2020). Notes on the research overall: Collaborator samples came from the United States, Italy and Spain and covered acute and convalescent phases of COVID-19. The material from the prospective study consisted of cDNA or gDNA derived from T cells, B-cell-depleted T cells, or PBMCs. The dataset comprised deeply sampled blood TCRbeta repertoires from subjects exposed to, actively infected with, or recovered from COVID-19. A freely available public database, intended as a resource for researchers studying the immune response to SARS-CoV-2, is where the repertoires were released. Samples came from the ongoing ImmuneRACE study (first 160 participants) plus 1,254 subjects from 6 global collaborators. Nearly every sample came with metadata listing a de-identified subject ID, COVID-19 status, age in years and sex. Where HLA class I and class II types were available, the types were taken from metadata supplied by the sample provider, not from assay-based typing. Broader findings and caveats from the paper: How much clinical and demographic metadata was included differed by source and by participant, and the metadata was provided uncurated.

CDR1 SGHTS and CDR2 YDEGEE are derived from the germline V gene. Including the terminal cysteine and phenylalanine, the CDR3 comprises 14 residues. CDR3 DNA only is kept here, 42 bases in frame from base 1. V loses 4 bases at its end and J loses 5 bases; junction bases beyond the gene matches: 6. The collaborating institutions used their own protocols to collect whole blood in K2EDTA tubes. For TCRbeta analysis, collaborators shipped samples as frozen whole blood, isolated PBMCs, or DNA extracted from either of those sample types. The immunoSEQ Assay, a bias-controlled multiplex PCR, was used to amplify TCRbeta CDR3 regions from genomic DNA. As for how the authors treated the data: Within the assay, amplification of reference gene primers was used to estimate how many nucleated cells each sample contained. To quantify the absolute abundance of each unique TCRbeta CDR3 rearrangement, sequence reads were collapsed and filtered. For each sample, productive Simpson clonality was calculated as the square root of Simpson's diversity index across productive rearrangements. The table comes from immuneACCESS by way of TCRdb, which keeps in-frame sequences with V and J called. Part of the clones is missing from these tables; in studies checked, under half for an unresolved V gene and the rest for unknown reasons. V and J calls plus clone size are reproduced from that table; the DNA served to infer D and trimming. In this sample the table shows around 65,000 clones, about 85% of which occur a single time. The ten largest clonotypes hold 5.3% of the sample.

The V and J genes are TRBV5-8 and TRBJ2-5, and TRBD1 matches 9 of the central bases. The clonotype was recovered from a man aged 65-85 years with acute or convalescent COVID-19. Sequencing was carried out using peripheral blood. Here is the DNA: TGTGCCAGCAGCGCACGGACAGGGGATGAGACCCAGTACTTC. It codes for CASSARTGDETQYF.